This T cell receptor (beta chain) was sequenced in a study of post-analysis software for immune sequencing data. General study results and limits: Relative to controls, patients had about 5 TRBV segments at higher frequency, with TRBV5-6, TRBV5-1 and TRBV20-1 among these.

V lost 1 base and J lost 5; bases outside the gene matches: 23. The germline CDR1 and CDR2 sequences are DFQATT and SNEGSKA (reference sequence). There are 20 residues in the CDR3. Unique molecular identifiers tagged the TCR beta cDNA libraries. Input of roughly 1 to 11 million T cells yielded a few hundred thousand cDNA molecules. TCRdb independently ran MiXCR on the PCR reads; one entry per CDR3 protein. The sample consists of about 760,000 distinct CDR3 sequences, just under 30% of them appearing once. As concerns this clonotype: Its target is not known.

This chain joins TRBV20-1 and TRBJ2-1; 7 bases agree with TRBD2. The sequence came from a girl aged 10 to 17 with multiple sclerosis. Material for sequencing was blood. For the CDR3, the DNA is TGCAGTGCTAGAGCCCGGCCGGGTTGGGGCGGGAGTTTCGGGAACAATGAGCAGTTCTTC. It is translated as CSARARPGWGGSFGNNEQFF.